Listed below are T cell receptor beta chains from one sample, sequenced in a study of cytomegalovirus exposure and HLA in healthy donors. The assay was immunoSEQ multiplex PCR, and TCRdb's table has in-frame clones only and misses some. Found here are around 68,000 clones, just under 70% of them singletons; the top ten hold around 9.9%. Sequencing was carried out using PBMCs. The receptor set was obtained from a woman aged 25 to 45 in good health and CMV-seronegative. CDR3s include the opening cysteine and the closing phenylalanine or tryptophan. Each record gives: CDR3 DNA, CDR3 protein, clone size, V gene, J gene, D gene. A D gene is named only where the DNA matches it firmly. Clone size is not always given. Where it is, it says once, few, many or a class for expanded clones.

TGTGCCAGCAGTCGGGGGGGGGAAGGAAATTCACCCCTCCACTTT,CASSRGGEGNSPLHF,-,TRBV2,TRBJ1-6,-
TGTGCCAGCTCACCTTTGGACAGGGTGGCTCAGCCCCAGCATTTT,CASSPLDRVAQPQHF,-,TRBV18,TRBJ1-5,TRBD1
TGTGCCAGCTCACCACCCCAGGGCCCCGGGACTGAAGCTTTCTTT,CASSPPQGPGTEAFF,few,TRBV18,TRBJ1-1,-
TGTGCCAGCAGCTTGGACAGGGCTCGCAATCAGCCCCAGCATTTT,CASSLDRARNQPQHF,-,TRBV5-6,TRBJ1-5,-
TGTGCCAGCAGCACCCGGACAGGGGGAGAGACCCAGTACTTC,CASSTRTGGETQYF,-,TRBV7-9,TRBJ2-5,TRBD1
TGTGCCAGCAGTGGACAGGTTTCCGGGGAGCTGTTTTTT,CASSGQVSGELFF,-,TRBV2,TRBJ2-2,-
TGTGCCAGCATCGAGGGGGTTGGAGGTGGCTACACCTTC,CASIEGVGGGYTF,few,TRBV2,TRBJ1-2,-
TGTGCCAAACCTTCTGCGGGTTATGGCTACACCTTC,CAKPSAGYGYTF,-,TRBV30,TRBJ1-2,-
TGTGCCAGCAGTGGACAGGGAAGGTCCTACGAGCAGTACTTC,CASSGQGRSYEQYF,-,TRBV6-1,TRBJ2-7,TRBD1
TGTGCCAGCAGCGTAGGAACTAGCGGGGGCACAGATACGCAGTATTTT,CASSVGTSGGTDTQYF,-,TRBV9,TRBJ2-3,TRBD2